This TCR beta chain was identified during a study of shared clonotypes between healthy human individuals. CDR1 MNHNS and CDR2 SASEGT come from the germline V gene. V was clipped by 3 bases and J by 4 bases; unmatched bases: 5. The CDR3 runs 16 residues. The method was immunoSEQ multiplex PCR; TCRdb's version includes in-frame clones alone and lacks a portion of them. The data show millions of clones, around 94% seen once. For this clone: This specimen includes other DNA sequences encoding the same CDR3.

The sequencing sample was made of naive CD4+ T cells sorted from blood. Subset given: CD45RA+ positively selected. This TCR was sampled from a man younger than 35 in good health. V and J are TRBV6-1 and TRBJ2-1; 11 positions agree with TRBD2. The CDR3 nucleotides read TGTGCCAGCAGTGAGCTAGCGGGAGGCCCGTACAATGAGCAGTTCTTC. Amino acid sequence: CASSELAGGPYNEQFF.